The present TCR beta chain was sequenced within a study of identical twins. Whole-study results and caveats: Its conclusions, products of cross-sectional statistical analysis, did not come from following the same donors.

This clonotype was seen more than once but under ten times. Its antigen is undetermined. TCRdb ran MiXCR on the 5' RACE reads and lists one entry per CDR3 protein. This sample has fewer than 650,000 distinct CDR3 sequences, with roughly 6.6% found just once. Trimming pared 3 bases from V and 8 bases from J, leaving 14 bases between. CDR1 SQVTM and CDR2 ANQGSEA come from the germline V gene. The CDR3 spans 13 residues. In addition, the sample was reused for a study of yellow fever vaccine responses in identical twins.

Sequencing was carried out using PBMCs. The chain carries TRBV29-1 and TRBJ2-1; D is unclear. This receptor was obtained from a woman younger than 30 in good health. Here the CDR3 reads CSVDLAVRYEQFF. CDR3 bases: TGCAGCGTTGATCTGGCGGTACGTTATGAGCAGTTCTTC.